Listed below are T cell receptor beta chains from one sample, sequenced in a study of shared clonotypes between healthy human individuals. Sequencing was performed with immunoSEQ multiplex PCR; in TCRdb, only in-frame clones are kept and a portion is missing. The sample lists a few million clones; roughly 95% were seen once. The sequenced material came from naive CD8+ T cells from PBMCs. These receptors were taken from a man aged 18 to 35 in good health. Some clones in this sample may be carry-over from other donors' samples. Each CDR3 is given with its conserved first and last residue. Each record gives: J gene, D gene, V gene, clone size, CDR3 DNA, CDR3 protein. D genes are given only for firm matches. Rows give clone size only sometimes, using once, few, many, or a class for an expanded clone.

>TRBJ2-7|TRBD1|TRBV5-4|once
TGTGCCAGCAGTGAGACAGGGATGTTAACCTACGAGCAGTACTTC
CASSETGMLTYEQYF
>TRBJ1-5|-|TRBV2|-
TGTGCCAGCAGTCGGGGCAATCAGCCCCAGCATTTT
CASSRGNQPQHF
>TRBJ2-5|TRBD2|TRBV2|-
TGTGCCAGCAGTGACAGCGGGAGGGCCCGCGAGACCCAGTACTTC
CASSDSGRARETQYF
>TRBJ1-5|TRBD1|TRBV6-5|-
TGTGCCAGCAGTTTGGACAGGGCTGGCAATCAGCCCCAGCATTTT
CASSLDRAGNQPQHF
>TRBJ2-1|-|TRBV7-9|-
TGTGCCAGCAGCTCAAGGGACAATCCTGGCAATGAGCAGTTCTTC
CASSSRDNPGNEQFF
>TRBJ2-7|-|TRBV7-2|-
TGTGCCAGCAGCTTACCCCAGGGGCACGAGCAGTACTTC
CASSLPQGHEQYF
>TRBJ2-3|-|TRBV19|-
TGTGCCAGTACTCCGGCCCCCTCGGAGGGTACGCAGTATTTT
CASTPAPSEGTQYF
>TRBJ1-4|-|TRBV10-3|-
TGTGCCATCAGTGAGTCAACTGGGATGCTGTTTTTT
CAISESTGMLFF
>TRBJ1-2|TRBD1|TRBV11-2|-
TGTGCCAGCAGCTTAGGCAGGACAGGGCACTATGGCTACACCTTC
CASSLGRTGHYGYTF
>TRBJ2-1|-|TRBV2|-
TGTGCCACCACCAGGGGGGATAAGAGGGAGAATGAGCAGTTCTTC
CATTRGDKRENEQFF
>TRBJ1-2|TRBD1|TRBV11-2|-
TGTGCCAGCAGCTTAGCTACAGGGGCGCGGGGCTACACCTTC
CASSLATGARGYTF
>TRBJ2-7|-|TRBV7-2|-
TGTGCCAGCAGCCCAGGGCCCGTCTACGAGCAGTACTTC
CASSPGPVYEQYF
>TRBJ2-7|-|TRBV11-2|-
TGTGCCAGCAGCTTAGAGCCAGGATACCCCTACGAGCAGTACTTC
CASSLEPGYPYEQYF
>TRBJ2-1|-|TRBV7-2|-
TGTGCCAGCAGCTTTTTCGCGGACTCCTACAATGAGCAGTTCTTC
CASSFFADSYNEQFF
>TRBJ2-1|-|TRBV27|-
TGTGCCAGCGCCCAAGGGGCGGCCCACAATGAGCAGTTCTTC
CASAQGAAHNEQFF
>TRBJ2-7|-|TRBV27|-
TGTGCCAGCAGTTTATCGGCAGGCTGGGGGTACGAGCAGTACTTC
CASSLSAGWGYEQYF
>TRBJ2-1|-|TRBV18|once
TGTGCCAGCTCAGACCCGGCCGAGCAGTTCTTC
CASSDPAEQFF
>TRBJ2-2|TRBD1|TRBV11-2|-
TGTGCCAGCAGCCCCACAGGGGCCGTCACCGGGGAGCTGTTTTTT
CASSPTGAVTGELFF
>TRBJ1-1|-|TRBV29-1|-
TGCAGCGTTGCGGAAGTATATGGGGGGGCGAACACTGAAGCTTTCTTT
CSVAEVYGGANTEAFF
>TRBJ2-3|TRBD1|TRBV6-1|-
TGTGCCAGCAGGGGGGACAGGGGAAGCACAGATACGCAGTATTTT
CASRGDRGSTDTQYF
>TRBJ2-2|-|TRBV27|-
TGTGCCAGCAGTTTAGGGTCAACAGGGCTTGTCACCGGGGAGCTGTTTTTT
CASSLGSTGLVTGELFF
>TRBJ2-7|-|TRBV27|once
TGTGCCAGCAGTTTATCGGGGGGAGCTGGATACGAGCAGTACTTC
CASSLSGGAGYEQYF
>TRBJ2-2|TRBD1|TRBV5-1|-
TGCGCCAGCAGCTTGGGGACAGGGACCGGGGAGCTGTTTTTT
CASSLGTGTGELFF
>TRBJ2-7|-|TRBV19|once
TGTGCCAGTAGTATCCCTCGACAGGAGAGCTCCTACGAGCAGTACTTC
CASSIPRQESSYEQYF
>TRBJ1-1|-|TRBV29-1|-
TGCAGCGTTGTCTCCTTAGTTGACACTGAAGCTTTCTTT
CSVVSLVDTEAFF
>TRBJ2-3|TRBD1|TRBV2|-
TGTGCCAGTTGGGGACAGGGGAGCACAGATACGCAGTATTTT
CASWGQGSTDTQYF
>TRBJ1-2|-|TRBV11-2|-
TGTGCCAGCACTAATGGAAGGTTGCAAGGTGGCTACACCTTC
CASTNGRLQGGYTF
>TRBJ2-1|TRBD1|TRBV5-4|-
TGTGCCAGCAGCGCGGACAGGGCCCACAATGAGCAGTTCTTC
CASSADRAHNEQFF
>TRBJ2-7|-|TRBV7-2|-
TGTGCCAGCAGCTTAGAGAGGGCCTCCTACGAGCAGTACTTC
CASSLERASYEQYF
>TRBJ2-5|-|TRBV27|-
TGTGCCAGCAGTTTAAAACTCCAAGAGACCCAGTACTTC
CASSLKLQETQYF
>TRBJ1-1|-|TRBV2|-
TGTGCCAGCAGTGAAGCGCTTCAGGGGATGGTAAACACTGAAGCTTTCTTT
CASSEALQGMVNTEAFF
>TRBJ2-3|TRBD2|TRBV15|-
TGTGCCACCAGCACCGGGACTAGCGTCGGGACGCAGTATTTT
CATSTGTSVGTQYF
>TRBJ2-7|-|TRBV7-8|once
TGTGCCAGCAGCCAGGGACTGGATCACTACGAGCAGTACTTC
CASSQGLDHYEQYF
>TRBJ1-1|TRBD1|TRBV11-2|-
TGTGCCAGCCTTGCCGGGACAGGGGTCACTGAAGCTTTCTTT
CASLAGTGVTEAFF
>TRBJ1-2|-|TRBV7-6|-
TGTGCCAGCAGCTTAGACCATTACCCCCAGGAGGGCTACACCTTC
CASSLDHYPQEGYTF
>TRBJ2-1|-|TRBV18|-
TGTGCCAGCTCCTGGGTCAGGGGCGGGGATTACAATGAGCAGTTCTTC
CASSWVRGGDYNEQFF
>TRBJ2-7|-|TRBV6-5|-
TGTGCCAGCAGTTACTCGGCATCCTACGAGCAGTACTTC
CASSYSASYEQYF
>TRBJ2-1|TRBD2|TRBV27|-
TGTGCCAGCAGTTTATTAGCGGGAGGGTACAATGAGCAGTTCTTC
CASSLLAGGYNEQFF
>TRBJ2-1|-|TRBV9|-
TGTGCCAGCAGCGTAGCAAGCGGTTACTCCTACAATGAGCAGTTCTTC
CASSVASGYSYNEQFF
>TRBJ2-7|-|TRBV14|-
TGTGCCAGCAGCCAAGATTCGACGAACGAGCAGTACTTC
CASSQDSTNEQYF
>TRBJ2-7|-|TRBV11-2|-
TGTGCCAGCAGCTTAATCGGGGGGCGAGCCTCCTACGAGCAGTACTTC
CASSLIGGRASYEQYF
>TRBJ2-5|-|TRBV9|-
TGTGCCAGCAGCGCCCGGGATCCAGTTTGGGGCCAGGGGGAGACCCAGTACTTC
CASSARDPVWGQGETQYF
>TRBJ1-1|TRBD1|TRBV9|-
TGTGCCAGCAGTGAAACAGGGGCGGATACTGAAGCTTTCTTT
CASSETGADTEAFF
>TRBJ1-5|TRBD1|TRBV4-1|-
TGCGCCAGCAGCCAAGGGACAGGAAGAAATCAGCCCCAGCATTTT
CASSQGTGRNQPQHF
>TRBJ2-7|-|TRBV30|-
TGTGCCTGGAGAACCTATCTCTCCGCCAGGGAGGACTACGAGCAGTACTTC
CAWRTYLSAREDYEQYF
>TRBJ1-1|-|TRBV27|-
TGTGCCAGCAGTTGGGGGGGGACTGAAGCTTTCTTT
CASSWGGTEAFF
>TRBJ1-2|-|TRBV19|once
TGTGCGGTGCTAGGGGGGGCCCGCGGCTATGGCTACACCTTC
CAVLGGARGYGYTF